The 3 T cell receptor beta chains below were found in one sample sequenced in a study of shared clonotypes between healthy human individuals. Selected positively for CCR7 and CD45RO-negative, naive CD8 cells excluded terminally differentiated effector memory CD45RA+ cells. Data came from immunoSEQ multiplex PCR; TCRdb stores just in-frame clones and leaves some out. This table holds about 2.1 million clones, over 85% found once. The specimen was naive CD8+ T cells from PBMCs. These receptors were obtained from a man in his late teens or twenties in good health. Some clones in this sample may be carry-over from other donors' samples.

This clone turned up a few times. This chain uses TRBV6-5 with TRBJ1-1, with D hard to call. Trimming removed 2 bases from V and 4 bases from J, with 8 bases in between. Per germline, CDR1 MNHEY and CDR2 SVGAGI. The CDR3 has 13 amino acids. The CDR3 reads CASSYTGSTEAFF. Here the CDR3 DNA reads TGTGCCAGCAGTTACACGGGATCCACTGAAGCTTTCTTT.

This chain uses TRBV4-3 with TRBJ1-1; D remains ambiguous. The germline gives CDR1 LGHNA, CDR2 YSLEER. The CDR3 has 15 amino acids. Trimming took 4 bases from V and 4 from J, leaving 16 bases between them. CDR3 in amino acids: CASSPGRVGGTEAFF. The CDR3 region has the DNA TGCGCCAGCAGCCCAGGCCGTGTCGGTGGCACTGAAGCTTTCTTT.

This rearrangement joins TRBV7-9 to TRBJ2-7, with D possibly being TRBD2 (6 bases). The CDR3 extends over 12 amino acids. Trimming took 8 bases from V and 7 from J, leaving 15 bases between them. Germline CDR1 is SEHNR and CDR2 is FQNEAQ (reference sequence). CDR3 residues: CASGDSREEQYF. The CDR3 DNA reads as TGTGCCAGCGGGGACTCCCGAGAGGAGCAGTACTTC.